A single sample gave rise to the 25 T cell receptor beta chains below, sequenced in a study of Ad26.COV2.S vaccination and SARS-CoV-2 variants (dated by TCRdb to the early 2020s). The receptor library was made with the immunoSEQ multiplex PCR assay. This immuneACCESS table, as held by TCRdb, lists in-frame sequences with V and J called but not all clones. Of the missing ones, under half trace to an unresolved V gene in checked studies; the others have no known cause. Here the sample has around 450,000 clones; 70% to 90% occur a single time. The top ten hold around 3.6% of the sample. This specimen's treatment or condition label, per the study, means: roughly 19 received Ad26.COV2.S at low or high dose, single or two shots; about 5 received placebo; per-sample allocation not given. Repertoires of vaccine and placebo recipients were sequenced from samples taken on day 63 after the first injection.

Sample: peripheral blood, taken in a trial of Ad26.COV2.S vaccine versus placebo. Source of these receptors: a person aged 18 to 65 who received the Ad26.COV2.S COVID-19 vaccine or a placebo.

Here the CDR3 reads CASSAPVEGDYYGYTF. In DNA, the CDR3 is TGTGCCAGCAGCGCCCCGGTGGAGGGAGATTACTATGGCTACACCTTC. This chain connects TRBV9 to TRBJ1-2; D gene ambiguous. The CDR3 sequence is 16 residues long. Germline V gene data show CDR1 as SGDLS and CDR2 as YYNGEE. The V end was cut by 3 bases, the J end by 3 bases, with 18 bases between.

This chain connects TRBV11-2 to TRBJ2-5, with D perhaps matching TRBD1 (6 bases). The ends were cut back, 4 bases at V and 1 base at J, with 10 bases in the middle. CDR3 length: 14 residues. Germline V lookup: CDR1 SGHAT, CDR2 FQNNGV. For the CDR3, the DNA is TGTGCCAGCAGCTCCCGACAGGTCCAAGAGACCCAGTACTTC. Translated: CASSSRQVQETQYF.

V is TRBV6-5 and J is TRBJ1-6, with TRBD1 as a possible D gene (5 bases). Per germline, CDR1 MNHEY and CDR2 SVGAGI. The germline V and J ends were trimmed by 1 base and 11 bases, with 6 bases remaining between them. This CDR3 is built from 12 residues. The CDR3 sequence is CASSYLGAPLHF. In DNA, the CDR3 is TGTGCCAGCAGTTACTTGGGGGCACCCCTCCACTTT.

The V and J genes are TRBV3-1 (or the pseudogene TRBV3-2) and TRBJ2-7; D gene uncertain. Germline loops: CDR1 LGHDT, CDR2 YNNKEL (reference sequence). Trimming stripped 1 base from V and 6 bases from J, with 7 bases between. The CDR3 consists of 12 residues. CDR3 amino acids: CASSQGPGEQYF. The CDR3 nucleotides are TGTGCCAGCAGCCAAGGACCGGGCGAGCAGTACTTC.

The chain has TRBV5-6 and TRBJ2-2, with 7 bases lining up with TRBD2. CDR1 and CDR2 from the germline V gene are SGHDT and YYEEEE. This CDR3 spans 16 amino acids. Trimming at V came to 2 bases and at J to 4 bases, leaving 8 bases not matched to a gene. The CDR3 loop is CASSFSLARSTGELFF. The CDR3 DNA sequence: TGTGCCAGCAGCTTCTCACTAGCGCGTTCCACCGGGGAGCTGTTTTTT.

The rearrangement joins TRBV7-8 to TRBJ2-7; 8 bases align to TRBD1. The V and J ends lost 5 bases and 12 bases, in that order; junction bases with no gene match: 12. This CDR3 contains 13 residues. CDR1 is SGHVS and CDR2 is FQNEAQ in the germline V gene. CDR3 protein: CASSPGTGTSLYF. CDR3 bases: TGTGCCAGCAGCCCTGGGACAGGTACATCTTTGTACTTC.

This chain uses TRBV4-3 with TRBJ2-1; D assignment may be TRBD1 or TRBD2 (5 bases each). This CDR3 comprises 15 residues. Germline V CDR1 and CDR2: LGHNA, YSLEER. Trimming removed 3 bases from V and 5 bases from J, with 14 bases in between. This CDR3 reads CASSHHTGANNEQFF. The CDR3 bases are TGCGCCAGCAGCCACCACACCGGGGCCAACAATGAGCAGTTCTTC.

The chain has TRBV10-3 and TRBJ1-2, with D unresolved. Germline CDR1 is ENHRY and CDR2 is SYGVKD. Trimming pared 2 bases from V and 1 base from J, leaving 5 bases between. The CDR3 length is 13 residues. The CDR3 region has the DNA TGTGCCATCAGTGAGCGGCATAACTATGGCTACACCTTC. Its protein is CAISERHNYGYTF.

The rearrangement links TRBV9 to TRBJ1-5; D is unresolved. CDR3 length: 18 residues. Trimming took off 0 bases at V and 0 bases at J, with 16 bases between the two ends. Germline assignment: CDR1 SGDLS and CDR2 YYNGEE. CDR3 in amino acids: CASSVAEREVDSNQPQHF. The CDR3 coding sequence is TGTGCCAGCAGCGTAGCTGAGAGGGAGGTTGATAGCAATCAGCCCCAGCATTTT.

A word on this clone: The junction departs from germline at one end; a sequencing error may be responsible. The genes are TRBV5-5 and TRBJ1-5; D is perhaps TRBD1 (5 bases). The CDR3 is made up of 15 amino acids. Germline V gene data show CDR1 as SGHKS and CDR2 as YYEKEE (reference sequence). The CDR3 reads CASSPIGAADQPQHF. The DNA of the CDR3 is TGTGCCAGCAGCCCTATAGGGGCGGCAGATCAGCCCCAGCATTTC.

This chain connects TRBV19 to TRBJ1-1; D unclear. The CDR3 is made up of 13 amino acids. The ends were cut back, 9 bases at V and 0 bases at J, with 11 bases in the middle. Germline lookup yields CDR1 LNHDA and CDR2 SQIVND (reference sequence). The CDR3: CASAHTMNTEAFF. The CDR3 nucleotides are TGTGCCAGCGCTCACACTATGAACACTGAAGCTTTCTTT.

This clone was observed once. The V call is TRBV18, the J call TRBJ2-2, with D possibly matching TRBD1 (7 bases). Trimming cost V 2 bases and J 0 bases, with 16 bases left between them. Germline CDR1 reads KGHSH; CDR2 reads LQKENI. CDR3 length: 18 residues. This CDR3 reads CASSPSTAGQSNTGELFF. The CDR3 bases are TGTGCCAGCTCACCATCGACCGCGGGACAGTCGAACACCGGGGAGCTGTTTTTT.

J is TRBJ2-1 and V is TRBV11-2; 10 nucleotides align to TRBD2. The CDR3 spans 16 residues. Germline values: CDR1 SGHAT, CDR2 FQNNGV. V was clipped by 1 base and J by 4 bases; unmatched bases: 4. The DNA of the CDR3 is TGTGCCAGCAGCTTAGTGGCTAGCGGGGGATACAATGAGCAGTTCTTC. Amino acid sequence: CASSLVASGGYNEQFF.

This clone has just one count. The CDR3 nucleotides are TGTGCCAGCAGCTTAGCCTACAGACTAGCGGGGGGCCTAGATACGCAGTATTTT. Residues: CASSLAYRLAGGLDTQYF. This chain connects TRBV7-9 to TRBJ2-3, with 13 nucleotides matching TRBD2. J gave up 5 bases and V 0 bases, and 8 bases lay outside the gene matches. The CDR3 covers 18 residues. Germline V CDR1 and CDR2: SEHNR, FQNEAQ (reference sequence).

The V call is TRBV7-9, the J call TRBJ2-3; unclear D gene. Germline CDR1 reads SEHNR; CDR2 reads FQNEAQ (reference sequence). The CDR3 extends over 13 amino acids. V was cut by 4 bases and J by 2 bases, with 7 bases left in between. CDR3 amino acids: CASSSPPTDTQYF. In DNA form, the CDR3 reads TGTGCCAGCAGCTCCCCTCCCACAGATACGCAGTATTTT. Using reference TRBV7-9 and TRBJ2-3 for the parts outside the CDR3, the full variable domain is DTGVSQNPRHKITKRGQNVTFRCDPISEHNRLYWYRQTLGQGPEFLTYFQNEAQLEKSRLLSDRFSAERPKGSFSTLEIQRTEQGDSAMYLCASSSPPTDTQYFGPGTRLTVL.

The CDR3 DNA is TGTGCCAGCACAGAGGGACTAGCCCCGAACACCGGGGAGCTGTTTTTT. Translation gives CASTEGLAPNTGELFF. The rearrangement uses TRBV11-3 and TRBJ2-2, with TRBD2 identical over 9 bases. Trimming took 7 bases from V and 0 from J; bases not matched to a gene: 6. Germline V CDR1 and CDR2: SGHNT, YENEEA. The CDR3 covers 16 residues.

This rearrangement joins TRBV6-5 to TRBJ2-7, with 10 bases identical to TRBD2. Per germline, CDR1 MNHEY and CDR2 SVGAGI. This CDR3 is built from 13 residues. V lost 4 bases, J lost 6 bases, and 3 bases stayed unmatched. CDR3 protein: CASSSTSGAEQYF. The DNA for the CDR3 is TGTGCCAGCAGTTCAACTAGCGGGGCCGAGCAGTACTTC.

This clone was seen a single time. Written as DNA, the CDR3 is TGCAGCGCTACAAGCGGGGGGGCCGTAGATACGCAGTATTTT. The encoded protein is CSATSGGAVDTQYF. The chain couples TRBV29-1 to TRBJ2-3; 10 bases fit TRBD2. Germline V gene sequence: CDR1 SQVTM, CDR2 ANQGSEA. The V gene end was trimmed by 7 bases and the J gene end by 5 bases; junction bases not matched to a gene: 9. This CDR3 is built from 14 residues.

This clone was seen a handful of times. The CDR3 sequence: CASSLQGARTEAFF. In DNA form, the CDR3 reads TGTGCCAGCAGCTTACAGGGGGCGCGGACTGAAGCTTTCTTT. The V gene is TRBV7-2, the J gene TRBJ1-1, with TRBD1 matching over 8 bases. J was trimmed by 5 bases and V by 2 bases; bases with no gene match: 4. Germline V lookup: CDR1 SGHTA, CDR2 FQGNSA. This CDR3 has 14 amino acids. Full variable domain (remainder filled in from reference TRBV7-2 and TRBJ1-1): GAGVSQSPSNKVTEKGKDVELRCDPISGHTALYWYRQSLGQGLEFLIYFQGNSAPDKSGLPSDRFSAERTGGSVSTLTIQRTQQEDSAVYLCASSLQGARTEAFFGQGTRLTVV.

The V call is TRBV5-1, the J call TRBJ2-7, with D possibly matching TRBD1 (5 bases). CDR1 is SGHRS, CDR2 YFSETQ, per germline. V lost 0 bases and J 0 bases, leaving 13 bases between the germline ends. This CDR3 has 16 amino acids. This CDR3 reads CASSLAQGIYSYEQYF. DNA for the CDR3: TGCGCCAGCAGCTTGGCCCAGGGTATTTACTCCTACGAGCAGTACTTC.

V is TRBV6-5 and J is TRBJ1-2; 10 positions match TRBD1. The CDR3 extends over 13 amino acids. The J segment lost 8 bases and the V segment lost 6 bases, leaving 6 bases of the junction unmatched. The germline CDR1 and CDR2 sequences are MNHEY and SVGAGI. The CDR3 is CASSQTGGEGYTF. The CDR3 DNA follows: TGTGCCAGCAGCCAGACAGGGGGCGAAGGCTACACCTTC.

The V and J genes are TRBV12-5 and TRBJ1-1; 9 bases match TRBD1. The V gene's germline CDR1 is LGHNT and CDR2 FRNRAP. After removal of 2 bases from V and 4 bases from J, the junction contained 5 bases not matched to a gene. The CDR3 has 15 amino acids. This chain's CDR3 is CASGLTPDRGTEAFF. DNA for the CDR3: TGTGCTAGTGGTTTGACCCCGGACAGGGGCACTGAAGCTTTCTTT.

V is TRBV5-4 and J is TRBJ2-2; TRBD1 or TRBD2 may be the D gene (5 bases each). Germline assignment: CDR1 SGHNT and CDR2 YYREEE (reference sequence). The V end lost 1 base, the J end lost 8 bases, and 12 bases lay between the germline ends. The length of the CDR3 is 14 residues. The CDR3 DNA reads as TGTGCCAGCAGCTTGACGGGCTGGGGGGGGGAGCTGTTTTTT. Translated: CASSLTGWGGELFF.

The chain links TRBV7-3 to TRBJ2-5; possible D gene TRBD2, 6 bases. CDR3 length: 14 amino acids. The germline V and J ends were trimmed by 0 bases and 7 bases, with 12 bases remaining between them. Looked up from germline, CDR1 is SGHTA and CDR2 is FQGTGA. CDR3 DNA sequence: TGTGCCAGCAGCTTAACCGGAGGGGTAGGGACCCAGTACTTC. Amino acids: CASSLTGGVGTQYF.

The chain combines TRBV27 with TRBJ2-3; 10 nucleotides match TRBD2. The V and J ends lost 5 bases and 2 bases, in that order; junction bases with no gene match: 10. This CDR3 has 17 residues. Germline values: CDR1 MNHEY, CDR2 SMNVEV (reference sequence). The CDR3, as DNA: TGTGCCAGCAGTCCTAGACGACTAGCGGGTGACACAGATACGCAGTATTTT. It specifies CASSPRRLAGDTDTQYF.